These 32 T cell receptor beta chains share one sample of origin, sequenced in a study of T cells in Graves' hyperthyroidism and ophthalmopathy. There were TCR beta CDR3 regions amplified from RNA transcripts. The HTBI primer set was used in a first-round RT-PCR of the TCR CDR3. TCRdb re-called the multiplex PCR reads with MiXCR, one entry per CDR3 protein. The data hold 490,000 or so distinct CDR3 sequences, with roughly 16% observed a single time. Source material: blood. The source of these receptors is a woman between 25 and 40 years old with Graves' ophthalmopathy.

The J gene is TRBJ2-3, the V gene TRBV20-1; 8 bases map to TRBD2. V lost 5 bases and J lost 0; bases outside the gene matches: 4. The CDR3 loop spans 14 amino acids. Germline V CDR1 and CDR2: DFQATT, SNEGSKA (reference sequence). The CDR3 region is CSAPSGGSTDTQYF. In DNA, the CDR3 is TGCAGTGCTCCGAGCGGGGGTAGCACAGATACGCAGTATTTT.

This clonotype was detected only a few times. V and J are TRBV6-1 and TRBJ2-1; 10 nucleotides line up with TRBD2. The germline V gene has CDR1 MNHNS and CDR2 SASEGT. The CDR3 consists of 16 residues. Trimming took 6 bases from V and 1 from J; bases not matched to a gene: 6. The DNA of the CDR3 is TGTGCCAGCAGATCTAATAGCGGGAGGTCCTACAATGAGCAGTTCTTC. The encoded protein is CASRSNSGRSYNEQFF.

This clonotype was detected a few times. This rearrangement joins TRBV12-3 or TRBV12-4 to TRBJ1-4; TRBD1 might be the D (5 bases). Trimming cost V 4 bases and J 6 bases, with 12 bases left between them. The CDR3 has 14 residues. The CDR3 reads CASSSRGGDEKLFF. The DNA for the CDR3 is TGTGCCAGCAGTTCCCGGGGGGGAGATGAAAAACTGTTTTTT.

This clonotype has a count of ten or more. The rearrangement links TRBV20-1 to TRBJ2-1; possible D gene TRBD2, 5 bases. The ends were cut back, 4 bases at V and 8 bases at J, with 21 bases in the middle. Germline V CDR1 and CDR2: DFQATT, SNEGSKA (reference sequence). The CDR3 totals 15 residues. The CDR3, as DNA: TGCAGTGCTATTGTCTTGGACTTGGGAGAGTATGAGCAGTTCTTC. As protein: CSAIVLDLGEYEQFF.

This clonotype showed up many times. V and J are TRBV20-1 and TRBJ2-1, with 7 positions matching TRBD1. The CDR3 contains 14 residues. V lost 0 bases, J lost 6 bases, and 5 bases stayed unmatched. Germline CDR1 DFQATT, CDR2 SNEGSKA (reference sequence). The CDR3 region is CSAREDRVRNEQFF. The CDR3 DNA reads TGCAGTGCTAGAGAAGACAGGGTTCGCAATGAGCAGTTCTTC.

This clonotype showed up many times. The chain links TRBV13 to TRBJ1-1; 7 nucleotides align to TRBD1. Germline values: CDR1 PRHDT, CDR2 FYEKMQ (reference sequence). J lost 0 bases, V lost 5 bases, and 12 bases had no gene match. CDR3 length: 17 amino acids. The CDR3 DNA reads TGTGCCAGCAGCCCCGAAGACAGGGAAAGGATGAACACTGAAGCTTTCTTT. Translating gives CASSPEDRERMNTEAFF. Drawing the rest from reference TRBV13 and TRBJ1-1, the complete variable domain is AAGVIQSPRHLIKEKRETATLKCYPIPRHDTVYWYQQGPGQDPQFLISFYEKMQSDKGSIPDRFSAQQFSDYHSELNMSSLELGDSALYFCASSPEDRERMNTEAFFGQGTRLTVV.

Regarding this clonotype: A much larger clone lies a single base off, so this may be a read error. This chain connects TRBV7-2 to TRBJ2-1; 12 nucleotides agree with TRBD2. Germline-derived CDR1 and CDR2 are SGHTA and FQGNSA. Losses at the gene ends were 0 bases for V and 9 bases for J; bases not matched to a gene: 3. The CDR3 loop spans 15 amino acids. CDR3 DNA sequence: TGTGCCAGCAGCTTAGCCCCTAGCGGGAGGGGTGAGCAGTTCTTC. Its protein is CASSLAPSGRGEQFF.

The table lists this clonotype with many counts. This chain joins TRBV29-1 and TRBJ2-5; TRBD1 matches 9 bases. V lost 0 bases to trimming and J lost 2 bases; unmatched junction nucleotides: 4. CDR3 length: 15 residues. Germline values: CDR1 SQVTM, CDR2 ANQGSEA. In DNA form, the CDR3 reads TGCAGCGTTGAAGAGGGACAGGGACTACAAGAGACCCAGTACTTC. Amino acid sequence: CSVEEGQGLQETQYF.

This clonotype showed up many times. The genes are TRBV25-1 and TRBJ1-1; D uncertain. Per germline, CDR1 MGHDK and CDR2 SYGVNS. This CDR3 comprises 13 residues. V gave up 6 bases and J gave up 9 bases, with 17 bases separating them. The CDR3 reads CASSATSGGKAFF. As DNA, the CDR3 is TGTGCCAGCAGCGCCACGTCGGGAGGGAAAGCTTTCTTT.

Here the CDR3 DNA reads TGTGCCAGTAGTATGACATACCCCTCCTACAATGAGCAGTTCTTC. This gives the protein CASSMTYPSYNEQFF. The gene calls are TRBV19 and TRBJ2-1; no definite D call. CDR3 length: 15 amino acids. Germline CDR1 LNHDA, CDR2 SQIVND (reference sequence). The V gene lost 3 bases and the J gene lost 0 bases, with 9 bases spanning the gap.

This clonotype was detected a few times. The chain has TRBV6-5 and TRBJ1-6, with D possibly matching TRBD1 (5 bases). This CDR3 has 14 residues. Germline V gene data show CDR1 as MNHEY and CDR2 as SVGAGI. The V end lost 0 bases, the J end lost 9 bases, and 9 bases lay between the germline ends. CDR3 sequence (DNA): TGTGCCAGCAGTTACTCGGCGGGGCGTTCACCCCTCCACTTT. Residues: CASSYSAGRSPLHF.

This clonotype was recorded at least ten times. The chain couples TRBV30 to TRBJ2-7; no clear D. The CDR3 contains 11 residues. The germline V and J ends were trimmed by 2 bases and 1 base, with 3 bases remaining between them. Germline V gives CDR1 GTSNPN, CDR2 SVGIG (reference sequence). The CDR3 DNA reads as TGTGCCTGGAGTATTTCCTACGAGCAGTACTTC. As protein: CAWSISYEQYF.

The chain recombines TRBV5-6 with TRBJ2-7; D gene uncertain. Germline loops: CDR1 SGHDT, CDR2 YYEEEE. The CDR3 extends over 17 amino acids. V was clipped by 1 base and J by 6 bases, with 23 bases between them. The CDR3 loop reads CASSLWSMTPLTGEQYF. DNA for the CDR3: TGTGCCAGCAGCTTGTGGTCAATGACCCCCCTAACGGGCGAGCAGTACTTC.

A word on this clonotype: This sequence may be a read error, since a much larger clone differs from it by one base. The rearrangement uses TRBV6-1 and TRBJ1-1; D unclear. The CDR3 length is 17 residues. Germline CDR1 and CDR2: MNHNS and SASEGT. This CDR3 reads CANSALPLILVNTEAFF. The CDR3 nucleotides are TGTGCCAACAGTGCACTCCCGTTGATCTTGGTCAACACTGAAGCTTTCTTT.

This clonotype was found many times. The genes are TRBV7-8 and TRBJ2-1, with TRBD2 matching over 9 bases. From germline, CDR1 is SGHVS and CDR2 FQNEAQ. Losses at the gene ends were 1 base for V and 12 bases for J; bases not matched to a gene: 13. This CDR3 region has 16 residues. The CDR3, as DNA: TGTGCCAGCAGCTTAGGTCTAGCGGGAAGTCGGGTTGGGCAGTTCTTC. Amino acids: CASSLGLAGSRVGQFF.

This clonotype occurred many times. This chain links TRBV18 with TRBJ1-3, with D uncertain. The CDR3 runs to 15 residues. Germline V gene sequence: CDR1 KGHSH, CDR2 LQKENI. Deletions cut 3 bases from V and 3 bases from J, with 12 bases between. The CDR3 DNA sequence: TGTGCCAGCTCACCGCTGGAATTGATTGGAAACACCATATATTTT. Residues: CASSPLELIGNTIYF.

This clonotype was counted between two and nine times. The V call is TRBV7-2, the J call TRBJ2-5, with TRBD2 matching over 7 bases. J lost 2 bases, V lost 5 bases, and 8 bases had no gene match. CDR3 length: 15 residues. The germline V gene encodes CDR1 SGHTA and CDR2 FQGNSA. CDR3 residues: CASSTSLAVQETQYF. The DNA for the CDR3 is TGTGCCAGCAGCACGTCTCTAGCGGTTCAAGAGACCCAGTACTTC.

The rearrangement uses TRBV30 and TRBJ1-2; 8 positions match TRBD1. The junction had 1 base not matched to a gene; V was cut back by 0 bases and J by 4 bases. The CDR3 is 13 residues long. CDR1 is GTSNPN, CDR2 SVGIG, per germline (reference sequence). The CDR3 here is CAWSVTGAYGYTF. CDR3 sequence (DNA): TGTGCCTGGAGTGTGACAGGGGCCTATGGCTACACCTTC.

This clonotype was observed at least ten times. The chain combines TRBV5-5 with TRBJ2-2; D call uncertain. Between the trimmed V and J ends, which lost 1 base and 1 base, there was a span of 5 bases. The CDR3 has 14 amino acids. Germline V gene sequence: CDR1 SGHKS, CDR2 YYEKEE (reference sequence). The CDR3 nucleotides are TGTGCCAGCAGCTTGACACGGAACACCGGGGAGCTGTTTTTT. Its translation: CASSLTRNTGELFF.

This clonotype has a handful of counts. V is TRBV20-1 and J is TRBJ2-1; the D gene is possibly TRBD2 (6 bases). Germline V lookup: CDR1 DFQATT, CDR2 SNEGSKA (reference sequence). The CDR3 length is 11 residues. V was pared by 7 bases and J by 9 bases, with 13 bases between. This chain's CDR3 is CSGTGESEQFF. As DNA, the CDR3 is TGCAGTGGTACGGGAGAGAGTGAGCAGTTCTTC.

As concerns this clonotype: A clone one base away is much larger, so this may be a read error. J is TRBJ2-3 and V is TRBV12-3 or TRBV12-4; D may be TRBD2 (5 bases). The CDR3 length is 15 residues. CDR3 loop: CASSLDGPSTDTQCF. The CDR3 coding sequence is TGTGCCAGCAGTTTGGACGGACCTAGCACAGATACGCAGTGTTTT.

The table lists this clonotype with a few counts. The chain is built from TRBV28 and TRBJ1-5; D is unclear. CDR1 is MDHEN, CDR2 SYDVKM, per germline. This CDR3 spans 14 amino acids. V was cut by 7 bases and J by 2 bases, with 12 bases left in between. CDR3 sequence (DNA): TGTGCCAGCAACTTCGGGTTAGGCAATCAGCCCCAGCATTTT. This codes for CASNFGLGNQPQHF.

This clonotype was counted at least ten times. The V and J genes are TRBV20-1 and TRBJ2-3; the D gene is possibly TRBD2 (6 bases). In germline, CDR1 is DFQATT, CDR2 SNEGSKA (reference sequence). This CDR3 has 16 amino acids. Trimming took off 2 bases at V and 3 bases at J, with 18 bases between the two ends. This CDR3 is CSARNSAVGRTDTQYF. The CDR3 bases are TGCAGTGCTAGAAATTCGGCAGTGGGGAGGACAGATACGCAGTATTTT.

V and J are TRBV20-1 and TRBJ2-2; no clear D. This CDR3 region has 14 residues. The germline V gene has CDR1 DFQATT and CDR2 SNEGSKA (reference sequence). Trimming shortened V by 6 bases and J by 1 base, and 12 bases separated the two germline ends. The CDR3 loop is CSANNRRNTGELFF. The CDR3 region has the DNA TGCAGTGCCAATAATCGGCGGAACACCGGGGAGCTGTTTTTT.

In this sample, this clonotype turned up a few times. The chain links TRBV20-1 to TRBJ1-1; D is possibly TRBD1 (5 bases). From germline, CDR1 is DFQATT and CDR2 SNEGSKA (reference sequence). There are 14 residues in the CDR3. V gave up 3 bases and J gave up 5 bases, with 16 bases separating them. The CDR3 is CSASSRQGRTEAFF. CDR3 nucleotide sequence: TGCAGTGCTAGTAGTCGTCAGGGAAGGACTGAAGCTTTCTTT.

This clonotype was seen many times. J is TRBJ2-7 and V is TRBV6-1, with no clear D. This CDR3 region has 15 residues. Between the trimmed V and J ends, which lost 0 bases and 2 bases, there was a span of 11 bases. CDR1 and CDR2 (germline): MNHNS, SASEGT. CDR3 sequence reads: CASSEAGVAPYEQYF. The CDR3 coding sequence is TGTGCCAGCAGTGAAGCAGGAGTGGCCCCCTACGAGCAGTACTTC.

This clonotype has a handful of counts. The gene calls are TRBV28 and TRBJ1-6; maybe TRBD1 (6 bases). CDR1 and CDR2 (germline): MDHEN, SYDVKM. The V end lost 4 bases, the J end lost 4 bases, and 8 bases lay between the germline ends. The CDR3 runs 14 residues. This CDR3 is CASSWTEYNSPLHF. The CDR3 DNA sequence: TGTGCCAGCAGTTGGACAGAGTATAATTCACCCCTCCACTTT. Full variable domain (missing parts from reference TRBV28 and TRBJ1-6): DVKVTQSSRYLVKRTGEKVFLECVQDMDHENMFWYRQDPGLGLRLIYFSYDVKMKEKGDIPEGYSVSREKKERFSLILESASTNQTSMYLCASSWTEYNSPLHFGNGTRLTVT.

V gene TRBV15 combines with J gene TRBJ2-3, with 9 bases aligning to TRBD1. The length of the CDR3 is 14 residues. V lost 5 bases to trimming and J lost 5 bases; unmatched junction nucleotides: 5. CDR1 and CDR2 (germline): LNHNV, YYDKDF (reference sequence). Here the CDR3 reads CATSRDRVQDTQYF. The CDR3 DNA follows: TGTGCCACCAGCCGGGACAGGGTTCAAGATACGCAGTATTTT.

This clonotype was counted at least ten times. The rearrangement joins TRBV20-1 to TRBJ2-3, with D unclear. The germline gives CDR1 DFQATT, CDR2 SNEGSKA (reference sequence). The CDR3 extends over 16 amino acids. The V end was cut by 0 bases, the J end by 2 bases, with 15 bases between. DNA for the CDR3: TGCAGTGCTAGAGATCGTCTCCGGGCCTACACAGATACGCAGTATTTT. Protein product: CSARDRLRAYTDTQYF.

This clonotype was seen only a few times. The CDR3, as DNA: TGTGCCAGCAGCTCTCCGACTAGCGGATTGTACGAGCAGTACTTC. The encoded protein is CASSSPTSGLYEQYF. This rearrangement joins TRBV7-9 to TRBJ2-7; 9 bases line up with TRBD2. The CDR3 runs 15 residues. The V segment lost 4 bases and the J segment 4 bases; nucleotides outside the gene matches: 8. Germline CDR1 and CDR2: SEHNR and FQNEAQ (reference sequence). The variable domain in full, with the rest retrieved from reference TRBV7-9 and TRBJ2-7, is DTGVSQNPRHKITKRGQNVTFRCDPISEHNRLYWYRQTLGQGPEFLTYFQNEAQLEKSRLLSDRFSAERPKGSFSTLEIQRTEQGDSAMYLCASSSPTSGLYEQYFGPGTRLTVT.

There are a few counts of this clonotype. The genes are TRBV28 and TRBJ2-7; 8 bases line up with TRBD2. The CDR3 extends over 16 amino acids. With 2 bases clipped from V and 6 bases from J, the junction kept 12 bases outside the gene matches. The germline CDR1 and CDR2 sequences are MDHEN and SYDVKM. The CDR3 region has the DNA TGTGCCAGCAGTTTAGGGGCACGGGGGGGGCTGATCGAGCAGTACTTC. Encoded protein: CASSLGARGGLIEQYF.

This clonotype was picked up many times. V gene TRBV2 combines with J gene TRBJ2-2; weak D call: TRBD1 (6 bases). The CDR3 consists of 14 residues. The germline CDR1 and CDR2 sequences are SNHLY and FYNNEI. V lost 7 bases to trimming and J lost 1 base, with 10 bases between them. This CDR3 is CASNPTGNTGELFF. DNA for the CDR3: TGTGCCAGCAATCCGACAGGGAACACCGGGGAGCTGTTTTTT.